The 3 T cell receptor beta chains reported below all come from one sample, sequenced in a study of spatial heterogeneity in lung cancer (dated by TCRdb to 2018 to 2020). Receptors were amplified or captured by 5' RACE. The instrument given in TCRdb is NextSeq 500. Clones were called with MiXCR by TCRdb after fastp trimmed the public reads at Q25, and only in-frame beta chains were retained. Identical CDR3 protein sequences are pooled into one entry, listed with their most common genes and DNA. The sample table holds 39,000 or so distinct CDR3 sequences, of which around 7.2% were seen once. Roughly 28% of the sample is in the top ten clones. Read against the paper, the sample's time point label means: sample taken at primary tumor resection. Without any cell sorting, TCR sequencing was performed on whole RNA extracted either from tumor and nontumor lung tissue or from cryopreserved PBMC samples. The material sequenced was PBMCs, taken at surgery. Source of these receptors: a male donor with early-stage non-small cell lung cancer.

The chain uses TRBV6-5 and TRBJ2-7, with TRBD2 as a possible D gene (5 bases). The germline CDR1 and CDR2 sequences are MNHEY and SVGAGI. With 3 bases removed from V and 7 bases from J, the gap between germline ends came to 16 bases. This CDR3 has 14 amino acids. The chain's CDR3 is CASSYGGPQREQYF. In nucleotides, the CDR3 is TGTGCCAGCAGTTATGGCGGCCCTCAGCGGGAGCAGTACTTC.

This clonotype was recorded at least ten times. This chain joins TRBV20-1 and TRBJ2-3, with 7 bases matching TRBD2. Unmatched junction bases numbered 8, after V lost 3 bases and J lost 2 bases. The CDR3 is 15 residues long. The germline gives CDR1 DFQATT, CDR2 SNEGSKA (reference sequence). The CDR3 nucleotides read TGCAGTGCTAGCTTGGCTAGCGGAACCACAGATACGCAGTATTTT. It yields the protein CSASLASGTTDTQYF.

This clonotype was found many times. The chain uses TRBV27 and TRBJ2-3; 11 bases align to TRBD2. Germline V gene lookup returns CDR1 MNHEY and CDR2 SMNVEV (reference sequence). This CDR3 region has 12 residues. The V segment lost 11 bases and the J segment 6 bases; nucleotides outside the gene matches: 4. The CDR3 reads CACGTSGDTQYF. In nucleotides, the CDR3 is TGTGCCTGCGGGACTAGCGGCGATACGCAGTATTTT.